This T cell receptor beta chain comes out of a study of vaccination and CD4 T cells after COVID-19. Study details: Six males and four females, two Hispanic, made up the convalescents.

The ends were cut back, 1 base at V and 1 base at J, with 7 bases in the middle. Germline-derived CDR1 and CDR2 are DFQATT and SNEGSKA (reference sequence). This CDR3 region has 13 residues. Sequence data for DNA of cultured CD4+ T cells were generated by the Oncomine TCR Beta short-read assay. TCRdb called the PCR reads again in MiXCR, with one record for every CDR3 protein. The top ten hold 10% of the sample, which has about 15,000 distinct CDR3 sequences, about 57% seen once. Treatment defined: approximately 10-day PBMC culture with coronavirus spike peptide pools or control peptides (ViraFEST assay). Comment on this clonotype: Its antigen is undetermined.

The sample taken for sequencing was CD4+ T cells from blood, cultured in vitro. The source of this sequence is a human donor who had recovered from COVID-19. The V and J genes are TRBV20-1 and TRBJ1-1, with D uncertain. The CDR3 reads CSARGSPNTEAFF. CDR3 DNA: TGCAGTGCTAGAGGCAGCCCGAACACTGAAGCTTTCTTT.